This T cell receptor beta chain was identified in a study of PD-L1 blockade in urothelial cancer. Study conclusions and caveats: Better survival was predicted when blood TCR clonality before treatment fell below the median.

Concerning this clone: Antigen: not known.

This table comes from immunoSEQ multiplex PCR, and its TCRdb copy is limited to in-frame clones, with some not included. The sample carries 45,000 to 55,000 clones, approximately 84% recorded once. Documented time point: pretreatment peripheral blood. The length of the CDR3 is 19 residues. V lost 6 bases and J lost 0, with 24 bases in between. CDR1 and CDR2 (germline): GTSNPN, SVGIG (reference sequence). The TCR originated in a man aged 45 to 65 with urothelial cancer. Sequencing was performed on PBMCs, taken around atezolizumab (anti-PD-L1) treatment. This chain joins TRBV30 and TRBJ1-6; TRBD1 is a possible D gene (5 bases). The CDR3 DNA reads as TGTGCCTGCTCATTTCAACCCCCGGGACTCCTCTCCTATAATTCACCCCTCCACTTT. Amino acids: CACSFQPPGLLSYNSPLHF.